The rows below give T cell receptor beta chains drawn from one sample of a study of blood T cell repertoires in COVID-19. Sequenced by immunoSEQ multiplex PCR; TCRdb stores in-frame clones only, minus some. The sample lists around 300,000 clones, about 82% occurring once. The specimen sequenced was peripheral blood. These receptor sequences come from a human donor in a cohort sampled during active COVID-19. The conserved cysteine and the conserved F or W are not part of the CDR3 here.

V gene	J gene	CDR3 protein
TRBV2	TRBJ1-5	ASSVDRASNQPQH
TRBV19	TRBJ1-5	ASSYKGGNQPQH
TRBV7-2	TRBJ2-1	ASSLLLIGLAGNEQF
TRBV24-1	TRBJ1-5	ATSAGNQPQH
TRBV6-2/TRBV6-3	TRBJ1-5	ASSYKTALNQPQH
TRBV7-9	TRBJ1-4	ASSPSVSEKLF
TRBV25-1	TRBJ2-3	ASSKLQTGAKADTQY
TRBV30	TRBJ1-1	AWIQGRLGTEAF
TRBV4-1	TRBJ2-3	ASSPSSASSTDTQY
TRBV13	TRBJ2-1	ASSSFLQGNEQF
TRBV27	TRBJ2-2	ASSSDRNTGELF
TRBV11-2	TRBJ1-4	ASSLGPTDYHEKLF
TRBV25-1	TRBJ1-1	ASSEPQTGGLTEAF
TRBV11-1	TRBJ2-7	ASRPSGGRNYAQY
TRBV10-3	TRBJ2-5	AISERTSGETQY
TRBV25-1	TRBJ1-2	ASSDPPPEWAGYT
TRBV7-9	TRBJ2-7	ASSPGSKEIYEQY
TRBV2	TRBJ2-7	ASSEIYTSGSRHEQY
TRBV6-6	TRBJ1-4	ASSDRQGLNEKLF
TRBV12-5	TRBJ2-3	ASGSTSGLMGDTQY
TRBV9	TRBJ1-1	ASSVAGGLGTEAF
TRBV10-3	TRBJ2-1	AISESAGNEQF
TRBV2	TRBJ2-7	ASSESGQGAYHEQY
TRBV24-1	TRBJ1-5	ATQRDRNQPQH
TRBV20-1	TRBJ1-1	SAKRNEAF
TRBV10-1	TRBJ2-4	AILRTGGDIQY
TRBV2	TRBJ1-2	ASGGRANYGYT
TRBV6-1	TRBJ2-1	ASSESGLAGEGEQF
TRBV7-3	TRBJ2-2	ASSLTGVNTGELF
TRBV7-9	TRBJ1-2	ASSPFPLPNKNYGYT
TRBV7-3	TRBJ2-2	ASSFDTTGELF
TRBV5-6	TRBJ2-7	ASSHGNHYEQY